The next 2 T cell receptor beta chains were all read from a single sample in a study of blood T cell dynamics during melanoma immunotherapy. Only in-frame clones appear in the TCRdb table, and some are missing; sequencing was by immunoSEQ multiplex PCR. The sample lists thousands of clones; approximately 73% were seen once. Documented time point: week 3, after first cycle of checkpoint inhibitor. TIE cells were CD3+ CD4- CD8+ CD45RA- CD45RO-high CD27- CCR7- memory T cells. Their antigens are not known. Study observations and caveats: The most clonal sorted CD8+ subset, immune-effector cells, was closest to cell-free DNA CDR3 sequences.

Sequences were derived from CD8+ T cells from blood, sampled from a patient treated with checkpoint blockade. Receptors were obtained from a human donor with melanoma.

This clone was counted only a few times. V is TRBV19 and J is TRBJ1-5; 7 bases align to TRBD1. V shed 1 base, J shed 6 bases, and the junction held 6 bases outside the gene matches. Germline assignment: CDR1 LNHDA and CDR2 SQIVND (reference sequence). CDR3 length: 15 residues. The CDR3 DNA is TGTGCCAGTAGTATAGTGGACAGGATGGGTCAGCCCCAGCATTTT. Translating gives CASSIVDRMGQPQHF.

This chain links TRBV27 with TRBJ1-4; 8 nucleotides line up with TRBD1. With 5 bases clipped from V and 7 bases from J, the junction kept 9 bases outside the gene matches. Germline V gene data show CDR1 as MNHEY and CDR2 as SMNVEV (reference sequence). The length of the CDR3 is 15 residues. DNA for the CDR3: TGTGCCAGCAGTCCAGGACAGGGAATGGGTGAAAAACTGTTTTTT. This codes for CASSPGQGMGEKLFF.